This TCR beta chain was documented in a study of Graves' ophthalmopathy and Graves' hyperthyroidism. The sequenced template was RNA, covering the TCR beta CDR3 region. First-round RT-PCR used HTBI primers; second-round multiplex PCR followed. TCRdb itself ran the multiplex PCR reads through MiXCR, one entry per CDR3 protein. The sample lists around 660,000 distinct CDR3 sequences, about 41% occurring once. Between the trimmed V and J ends, which lost 6 bases and 0 bases, there was a span of 9 bases. The CDR3 is made up of 13 amino acids. The V gene's germline CDR1 is SGHTA and CDR2 FQGNSA. Comment on this clonotype: This may arise from a read error, as a much more abundant clone is one base away.

Under 3 months in duration, the ophthalmopathy in affected donors had moderate-to-severe activity, CAS ≥3 and NOSPECS ≥4. The PBMCs had their origin in around 10 ml of fresh peripheral blood. The receptor was isolated from an adult man with Graves' ophthalmopathy. Sample: peripheral blood. This chain links TRBV7-2 with TRBJ2-7; D is ambiguous. The CDR3 DNA reads as TGTGCCAGCAGAAATACCCTCTCCTACGAGCAGTACTTC. Amino acids: CASRNTLSYEQYF.